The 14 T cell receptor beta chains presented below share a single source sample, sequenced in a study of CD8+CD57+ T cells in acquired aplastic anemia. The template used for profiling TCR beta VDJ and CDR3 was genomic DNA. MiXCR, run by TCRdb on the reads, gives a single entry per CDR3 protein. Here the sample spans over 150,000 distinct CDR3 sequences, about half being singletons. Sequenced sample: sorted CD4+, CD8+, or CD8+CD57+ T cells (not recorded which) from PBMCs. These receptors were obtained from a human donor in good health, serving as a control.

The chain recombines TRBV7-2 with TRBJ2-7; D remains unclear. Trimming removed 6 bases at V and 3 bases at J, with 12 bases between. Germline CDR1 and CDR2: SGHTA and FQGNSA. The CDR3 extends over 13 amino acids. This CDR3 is CASRKDINYEQYF. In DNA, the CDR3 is TGTGCCAGCAGGAAAGACATAAACTACGAGCAGTACTTC.

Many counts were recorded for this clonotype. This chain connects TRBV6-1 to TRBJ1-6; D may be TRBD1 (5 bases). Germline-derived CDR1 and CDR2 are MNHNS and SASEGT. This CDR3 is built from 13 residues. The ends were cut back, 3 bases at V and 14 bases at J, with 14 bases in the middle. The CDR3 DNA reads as TGTGCCAGCAGTGATGGTCTCGACAGATCCCTCCACTTT. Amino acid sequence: CASSDGLDRSLHF.

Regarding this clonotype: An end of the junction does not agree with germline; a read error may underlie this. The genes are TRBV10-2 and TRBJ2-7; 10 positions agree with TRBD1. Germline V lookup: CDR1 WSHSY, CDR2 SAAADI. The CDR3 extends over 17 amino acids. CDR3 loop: CASSRQSGTGVSYEQYF. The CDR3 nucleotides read TGTGCCAGCAGCCGTCAATCCGGGACAGGGGTCTCCTACGAGCAGTACTTC.

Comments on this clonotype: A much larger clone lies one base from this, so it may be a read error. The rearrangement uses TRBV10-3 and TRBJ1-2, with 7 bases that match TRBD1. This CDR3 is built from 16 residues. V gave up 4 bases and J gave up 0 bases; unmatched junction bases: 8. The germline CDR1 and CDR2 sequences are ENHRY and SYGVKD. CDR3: CAISGRTGGTNYGYTF. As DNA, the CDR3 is TGTGCCATCAGTGGACGGACAGGCGGGACTAACTATGGCTACACCTTC.

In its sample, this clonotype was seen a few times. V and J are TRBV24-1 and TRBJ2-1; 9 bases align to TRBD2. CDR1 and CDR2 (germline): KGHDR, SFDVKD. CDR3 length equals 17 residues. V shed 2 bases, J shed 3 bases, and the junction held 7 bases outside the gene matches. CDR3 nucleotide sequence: TGTGCCACCAGTGATTCCCTCGGGACTAGCCGCTACAATGAGCAGTTCTTC. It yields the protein CATSDSLGTSRYNEQFF.

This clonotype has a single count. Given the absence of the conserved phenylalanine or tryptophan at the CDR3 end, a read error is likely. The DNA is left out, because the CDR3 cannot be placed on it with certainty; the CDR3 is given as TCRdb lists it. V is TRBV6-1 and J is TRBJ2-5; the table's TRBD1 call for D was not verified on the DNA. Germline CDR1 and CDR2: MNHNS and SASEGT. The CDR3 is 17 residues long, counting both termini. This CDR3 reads CASIQRDRVDSPLHFGN.

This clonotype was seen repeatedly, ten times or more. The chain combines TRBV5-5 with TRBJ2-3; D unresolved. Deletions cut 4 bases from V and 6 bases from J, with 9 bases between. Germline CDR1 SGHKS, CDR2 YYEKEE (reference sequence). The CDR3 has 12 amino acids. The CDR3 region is CASSRHLDTQYF. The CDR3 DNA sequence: TGTGCCAGCAGCCGCCACTTGGATACGCAGTATTTT.

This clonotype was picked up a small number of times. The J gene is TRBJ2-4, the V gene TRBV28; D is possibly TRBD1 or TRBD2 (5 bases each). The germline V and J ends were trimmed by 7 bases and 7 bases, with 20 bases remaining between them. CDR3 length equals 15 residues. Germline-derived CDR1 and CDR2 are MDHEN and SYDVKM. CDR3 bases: TGTGCCAGCACCTCCCCCGGGGACCGTTCGAACATTCAGTACTTC. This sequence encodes CASTSPGDRSNIQYF.

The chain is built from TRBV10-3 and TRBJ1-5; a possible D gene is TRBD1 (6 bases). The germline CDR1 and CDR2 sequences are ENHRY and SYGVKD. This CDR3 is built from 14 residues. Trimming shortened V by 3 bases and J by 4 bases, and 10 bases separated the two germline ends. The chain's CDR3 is CAISDLGGNQPQHF. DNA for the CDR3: TGTGCCATCAGTGATCTAGGGGGAAATCAGCCCCAGCATTTT.

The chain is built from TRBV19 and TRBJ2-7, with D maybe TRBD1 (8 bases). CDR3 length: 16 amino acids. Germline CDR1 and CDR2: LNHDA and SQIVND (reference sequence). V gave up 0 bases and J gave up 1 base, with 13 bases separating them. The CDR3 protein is CASSIEGGTGSYEQYF. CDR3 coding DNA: TGTGCCAGTAGTATAGAGGGGGGGACAGGATCCTACGAGCAGTACTTC.

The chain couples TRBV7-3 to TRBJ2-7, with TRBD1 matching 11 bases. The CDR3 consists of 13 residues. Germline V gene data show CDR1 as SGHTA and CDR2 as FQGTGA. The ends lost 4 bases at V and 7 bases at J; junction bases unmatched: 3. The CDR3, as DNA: TGTGCCAGCAGCTGGGACAGGGGGAAAGAGCAGTACTTC. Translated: CASSWDRGKEQYF.

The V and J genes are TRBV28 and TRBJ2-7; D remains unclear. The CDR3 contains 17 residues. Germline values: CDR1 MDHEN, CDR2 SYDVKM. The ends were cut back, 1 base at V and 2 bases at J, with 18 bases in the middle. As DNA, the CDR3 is TGTGCCAGCAGTTTATTAAGGCCCCCGGCCCGACCCTACGAGCAGTACTTC. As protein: CASSLLRPPARPYEQYF.

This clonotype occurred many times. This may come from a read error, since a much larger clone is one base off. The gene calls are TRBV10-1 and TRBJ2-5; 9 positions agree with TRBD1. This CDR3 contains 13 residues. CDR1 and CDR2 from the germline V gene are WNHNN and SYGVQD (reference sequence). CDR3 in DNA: TGCGCCAGCGTCGACAGGGGGGAAGAGACCCAGCACTTC. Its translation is CASVDRGEETQHF.

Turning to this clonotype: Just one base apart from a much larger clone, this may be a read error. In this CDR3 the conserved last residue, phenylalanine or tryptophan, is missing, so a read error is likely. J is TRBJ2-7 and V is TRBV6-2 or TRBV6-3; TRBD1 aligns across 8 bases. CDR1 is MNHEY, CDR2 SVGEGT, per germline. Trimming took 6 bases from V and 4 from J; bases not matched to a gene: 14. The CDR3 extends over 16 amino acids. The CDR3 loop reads CASRDRGQGGSYEQYL. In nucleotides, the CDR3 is TGTGCCAGCAGGGACCGCGGACAGGGCGGTTCGTACGAGCAGTACCTC.